The clone carrying this T cell receptor (beta chain) was detected once. Its antigen is currently unknown. The record originates from a study of lymphopenia after photon versus proton radiotherapy. Study-wide findings and caveats: Proton therapy kept repertoires fairly stable, unlike photons, which gained effector/memory cells. Oligoclonal CD8+ Temra expansion after nadir drove photon patients' diversity drop. In patients who died, overall survival fell as post-nadir TCR diversity dropped more.

Sequencing used immunoSEQ multiplex PCR; TCRdb keeps in-frame clones, though not all of them. This table has 75,000 to 90,000 clones, 83% appearing once. The CDR3 consists of 14 residues. The V end lost 3 bases, the J end lost 6 bases, and 11 bases lay between the germline ends. Germline V lookup: CDR1 MGHDK, CDR2 SYGVNS. The receptor's source is a man aged 60-69 years with pancreatic cancer. The chain joins TRBV25-1 to TRBJ2-2, with unresolved D. The material was peripheral blood, obtained from a patient treated with proton-based radiotherapy. CDR3 amino acids: CASSEMSVAGELFF. In DNA, the CDR3 is TGTGCCAGCAGTGAGATGTCTGTAGCCGGGGAGCTGTTTTTT.